This entry lists 12 T cell receptor beta chains sequenced from one sample in a study of T cell responses to AZD1222 COVID-19 vaccine. Profiling relied on immunoSEQ multiplex PCR, and the TCRdb table lists in-frame clones only, not all of them. In the table there are approximately 94,000 clones, about 88% of which are singletons. Sequences were derived from peripheral blood, sampled on day 0 of AZD1222 vaccination. Source of these receptors: an adult in good health.

This chain joins TRBV11-3 and TRBJ2-3; D assignment may be TRBD1 or TRBD2 (5 bases each). This CDR3 region has 15 residues. Germline CDR1 SGHNT, CDR2 YENEEA. The V end lost 5 bases, the J end lost 6 bases, and 18 bases lay between the germline ends. The CDR3 region is CASSARDGWMDTQYF. In DNA form, the CDR3 reads TGTGCCAGCAGCGCACGGGACGGCTGGATGGATACGCAGTATTTT.

This clone is a singleton in its sample. This chain links TRBV5-1 with TRBJ2-6, with D tentatively TRBD2 (5 bases). The V gene's germline CDR1 is SGHRS and CDR2 YFSETQ. Trimming cost V 0 bases and J 0 bases, with 10 bases left between them. This CDR3 has 17 amino acids. CDR3 nucleotide sequence: TGCGCCAGCAGCTTGGCAGGACGGGACTCTGGGGCCAACGTCCTGACTTTC. This codes for CASSLAGRDSGANVLTF.

The J gene is TRBJ2-3, the V gene TRBV2; D gene uncertain. V was trimmed by 1 base and J by 1 base, leaving 15 bases between them. In germline, CDR1 is SNHLY, CDR2 FYNNEI. This CDR3 region has 17 residues. This CDR3 reads CASSEGLASWGTDTQYF. In DNA form, the CDR3 reads TGTGCCAGCAGTGAAGGTTTAGCCTCGTGGGGCACAGATACGCAGTATTTT.

The chain is built from TRBV30 and TRBJ2-6, with 7 bases identical to TRBD2. Germline lookup yields CDR1 GTSNPN and CDR2 SVGIG (reference sequence). The length of the CDR3 is 17 residues. Trimming removed 4 bases from V and 0 bases from J; junction bases left unmatched: 9. This CDR3 is CAWTRLAAYSGANVLTF. The CDR3 DNA reads TGTGCCTGGACAAGACTAGCTGCCTACTCTGGGGCCAACGTCCTGACTTTC.

This chain joins TRBV3-1 (or the pseudogene TRBV3-2) and TRBJ2-6; D not certain. V lost 8 bases and J 2 bases, leaving 7 bases between the germline ends. Germline V gene data show CDR1 as LGHDT and CDR2 as YNNKEL (reference sequence). The CDR3 covers 13 residues. CDR3 nucleotides: TGTGCCAGCGGCAGGACTGGGGCCAACGTCCTGACTTTC. Amino acids: CASGRTGANVLTF.

The V and J genes are TRBV6-5 and TRBJ2-1; D may be TRBD2 (6 bases). CDR3 length: 15 amino acids. V lost 5 bases and J lost 10, with 21 bases in between. Germline loops: CDR1 MNHEY, CDR2 SVGAGI. The CDR3 DNA reads TGTGCCAGCAGTCCCCCGGCGGGATCGGGGACCGAGCAGTTCTTC. Amino acids: CASSPPAGSGTEQFF.

The chain has TRBV2 and TRBJ2-1, with D uncertain. Germline V gene lookup returns CDR1 SNHLY and CDR2 FYNNEI. The CDR3 is 11 amino acids. Trimming removed 2 bases from V and 5 bases from J, with 1 base in between. CDR3 nucleotides: TGTGCCAGCAGTGAAAACAATGAGCAGTTCTTC. Protein sequence: CASSENNEQFF.

The chain recombines TRBV6-5 with TRBJ2-5; TRBD1 aligns across 9 bases. The CDR3 is 16 residues long. Looked up from germline, CDR1 is MNHEY and CDR2 is SVGAGI. The trim removed 4 bases at V and 4 bases at J, leaving 10 bases unmatched. CDR3 protein: CASSFFQGQGTETQYF. CDR3 nucleotide sequence: TGTGCCAGCAGTTTTTTCCAGGGACAGGGCACAGAGACCCAGTACTTC.

The V gene is TRBV30, the J gene TRBJ1-5, with D unresolved. Trimming pared 1 base from V and 5 bases from J, leaving 6 bases between. The CDR3 is 12 amino acids. Germline V gives CDR1 GTSNPN, CDR2 SVGIG (reference sequence). The CDR3 sequence: CAWSGADQPQHF. As DNA, the CDR3 is TGTGCCTGGAGTGGGGCGGATCAGCCCCAGCATTTT.

The V and J genes are TRBV7-6 and TRBJ1-3, with D possibly being TRBD1 (5 bases). The CDR3 is 15 residues long. Trimming cost V 1 base and J 2 bases, with 9 bases left between them. Germline V lookup: CDR1 SGHVS, CDR2 FNYEAQ. The CDR3 DNA is TGTGCCAGCAGCTTAGTGGGAGGGGCTGGAAACACCATATATTTT. Translated: CASSLVGGAGNTIYF.

This chain connects TRBV28 to TRBJ1-2; 10 bases match TRBD1. Per the germline V gene, CDR1 is MDHEN and CDR2 is SYDVKM. Trimming removed 2 bases from V and 4 bases from J; junction bases left unmatched: 10. This CDR3 is 17 amino acids long. The CDR3 nucleotides read TGTGCCAGCAGTTTAGTTGTTCGACAGGGGGCCGGCTATGGCTACACCTTC. Its protein product is CASSLVVRQGAGYGYTF.

V usage is TRBV3-1 (or the pseudogene TRBV3-2) and J usage is TRBJ1-1; D remains unclear. Germline loops: CDR1 LGHDT, CDR2 YNNKEL (reference sequence). This CDR3 spans 13 amino acids. The ends were cut back, 0 bases at V and 11 bases at J, with 13 bases in the middle. The DNA for the CDR3 is TGTGCCAGCAGCCAAGAAGGTCCCCTAGGGGCTTTCTTT. Amino acids: CASSQEGPLGAFF.